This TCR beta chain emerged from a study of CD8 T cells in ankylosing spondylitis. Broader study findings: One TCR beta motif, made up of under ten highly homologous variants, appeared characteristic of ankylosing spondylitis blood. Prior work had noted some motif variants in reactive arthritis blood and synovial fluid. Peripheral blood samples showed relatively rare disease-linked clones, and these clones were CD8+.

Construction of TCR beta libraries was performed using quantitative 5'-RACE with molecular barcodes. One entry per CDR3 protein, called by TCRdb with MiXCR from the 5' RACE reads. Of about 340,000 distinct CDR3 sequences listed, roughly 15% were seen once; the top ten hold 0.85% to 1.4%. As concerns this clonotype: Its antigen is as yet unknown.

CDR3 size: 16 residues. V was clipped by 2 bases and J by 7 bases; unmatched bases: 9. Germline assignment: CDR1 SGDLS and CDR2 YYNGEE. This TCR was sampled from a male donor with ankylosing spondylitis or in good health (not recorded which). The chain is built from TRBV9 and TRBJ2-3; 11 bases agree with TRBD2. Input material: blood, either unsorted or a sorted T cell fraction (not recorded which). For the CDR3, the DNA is TGTGCCAGCAGCGTGCGGCTAGCGGGAGGCGGGAATACGCAGTATTTT. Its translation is CASSVRLAGGGNTQYF.